What follows is one TCR beta chain and its context. The specificity of this receptor is unknown. The instrument was an Illumina HiSeq 2000. TCR beta cDNA libraries were made by 5'RACE template switching that added a universal primer site and unique molecular identifiers. cDNA synthesis was primed from the TCR beta constant segment, followed by two successive PCR amplification steps. In the source study's methods: MIGEC handled demultiplexing of the reads and grouping by UMI, while MiTCR was used to assemble and quantify clonotypes. Only TCR cDNA sequences supported by at least two reads were kept to exclude erroneous sequences. The tcR package was used for downstream repertoire analysis, with clonotypes matched between fractions based on CDR3 nucleotide sequence plus V segment. VDJmatch was used to annotate antigen specificity against VDJdb, with one amino acid substitution in CDR3 permitted. After reprocessing by TCRdb, each CDR3 protein sequence is one entry, and no DNA is given. The V and J calls and clone size are TCRdb's, not the authors'. The table of this sample itemizes over 120,000 distinct CDR3 sequences. Around 10% of the sample lies in the top ten.

The sample comes from a study of T cells expressing NK-cell markers (TCRdb year 2020). In terms of the full investigation: Three sorted T-cell subsets (CD3+CD56+NKG2C+, CD3+CD56+NKG2C- and CD3+CD56-NKG2C+) from fewer than 10 donors had their TCR beta-chain repertoires profiled. Most of the eight sequenced donors were HCMV-seropositive and one was HCMV-seronegative. The libraries were sequenced on Illumina HiSeq 2000/2500, MiSeq or NextSeq, producing 2 x 150 bp reads. All eight donors whose samples were sequenced were randomly selected healthy volunteers, three of them men and five women.

Study-wide findings and limitations: It remained unclear whether the expanded NKG2C-expressing T cell clones were specific for HCMV antigens. Those dominant clonotypes were again the most abundant among CD3+CD56-NKG2C+ cells in a few donors, at about 25-60.1%. For roughly six donors, the dominant CD3+CD56+NKG2C+ clonotypes were among the top 10 CD8+ clonotypes and accounted for about 1.0-7.5% of CD8+ T cells.

To determine HCMV serostatus, a commercial ELISA kit was used to detect HCMV-specific IgG in serum. Ficoll density gradient centrifugation was used to isolate peripheral blood mononuclear cells from blood. Sequencing was performed on blood T cells: a sorted CD56 or NKG2C T cell subset, CD4+ or CD8+ T cells, or bulk PBMC T cells (not recorded which). This clonotype originated in a man in his late teens or twenties in good health. Donor details come from another sample of the same person, matched by shared clones.

The CDR3 reads as follows: CAWTRGSADTQYF. The sequence joins TRBV30 to TRBJ2-3; checking the TCRdb D call of TRBD2 is not possible without DNA. CDR1 is given as GTSNPN and CDR2 as SVGIG, both from the germline V gene (reference sequence). From the cysteine up to the phenylalanine, the CDR3 has a length of 13 residues. No DNA is recorded. Here the CDR3 is joined to the reference TRBV30 and TRBJ2-3 genes, and the full variable domain is: SQTIHQWPATLVQPVGSPLSLECTVEGTSNPNLYWYRQAAGRGLQLLFYSVGIGQISSEVPQNLSASRPQDRQFILSSKKLLLSDSGFYLCAWTRGSADTQYFGPGTRLTVL.